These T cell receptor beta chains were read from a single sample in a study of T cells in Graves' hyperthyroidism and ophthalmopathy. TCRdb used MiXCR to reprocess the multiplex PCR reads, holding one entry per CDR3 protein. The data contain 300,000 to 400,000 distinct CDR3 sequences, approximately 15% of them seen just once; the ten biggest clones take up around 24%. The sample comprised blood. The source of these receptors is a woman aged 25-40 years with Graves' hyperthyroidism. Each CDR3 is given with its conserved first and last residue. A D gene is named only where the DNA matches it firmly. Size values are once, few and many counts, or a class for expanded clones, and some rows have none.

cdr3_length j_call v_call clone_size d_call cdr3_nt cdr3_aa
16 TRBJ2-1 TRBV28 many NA TGTGCCAGCAGTTTATGGACAGGACCCATCCCCGATTCGCAGTTCTTC CASSLWTGPIPDSQFF
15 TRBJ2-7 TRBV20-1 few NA TGCAGTGCTCCCCATCGACTGGATGTCTCCTACGAGCAGTACTTC CSAPHRLDVSYEQYF
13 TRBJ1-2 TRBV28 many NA TGTGCCAGCAGACTCGGACTTAACTATGGCTACACCTTC CASRLGLNYGYTF
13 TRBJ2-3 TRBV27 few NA TGTGCCAGCAAAGACGGGATGTCCGATACGCAGTATTTT CASKDGMSDTQYF
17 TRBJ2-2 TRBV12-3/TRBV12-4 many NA TGTGCCAGCAGTCCCCCATGGCTTAGCCCGAACACCGGGGAGCTGTTTTTT CASSPPWLSPNTGELFF
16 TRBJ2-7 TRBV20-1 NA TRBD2 TGCAGTGCTAGATCGAGACTAGCGGGCTCGACCTACGAGCAGTACTTC CSARSRLAGSTYEQYF
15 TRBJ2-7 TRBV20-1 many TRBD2 TGCAGTGCTAGATTGAGGGCGGGAGCTGGTTACGAGCAGTACTTC CSARLRAGAGYEQYF
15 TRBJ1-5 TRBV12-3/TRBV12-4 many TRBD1 TGTGCCAGCAGCTCGACAGGGGGGAACAATCAGCCCCAGCATTTT CASSSTGGNNQPQHF
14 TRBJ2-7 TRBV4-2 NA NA TGTGCCAGCAGCCCCACTAGATTTACTTACGAGCAGTACTTC CASSPTRFTYEQYF
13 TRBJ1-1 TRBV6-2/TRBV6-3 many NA TGTGCCAGCAGTTACTTTCAAGACACTGAAGCTTTCTTT CASSYFQDTEAFF